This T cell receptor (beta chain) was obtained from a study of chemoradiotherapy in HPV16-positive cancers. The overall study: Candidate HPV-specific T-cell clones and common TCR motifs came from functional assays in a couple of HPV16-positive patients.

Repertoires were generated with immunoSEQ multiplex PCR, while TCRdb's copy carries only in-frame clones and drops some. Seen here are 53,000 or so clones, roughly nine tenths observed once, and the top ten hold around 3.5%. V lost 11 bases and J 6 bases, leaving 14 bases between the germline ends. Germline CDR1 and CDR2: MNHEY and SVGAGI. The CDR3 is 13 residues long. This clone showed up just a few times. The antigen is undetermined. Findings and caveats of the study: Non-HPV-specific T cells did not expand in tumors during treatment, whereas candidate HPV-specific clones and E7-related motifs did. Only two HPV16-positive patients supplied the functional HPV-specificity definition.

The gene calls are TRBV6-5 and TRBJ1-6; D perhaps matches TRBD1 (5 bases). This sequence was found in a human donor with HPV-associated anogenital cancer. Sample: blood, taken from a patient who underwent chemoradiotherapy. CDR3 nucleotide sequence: TGTGCCGCCGGGAGGGGCAGTAATTCACCCCTCCACTTT. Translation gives CAAGRGSNSPLHF.